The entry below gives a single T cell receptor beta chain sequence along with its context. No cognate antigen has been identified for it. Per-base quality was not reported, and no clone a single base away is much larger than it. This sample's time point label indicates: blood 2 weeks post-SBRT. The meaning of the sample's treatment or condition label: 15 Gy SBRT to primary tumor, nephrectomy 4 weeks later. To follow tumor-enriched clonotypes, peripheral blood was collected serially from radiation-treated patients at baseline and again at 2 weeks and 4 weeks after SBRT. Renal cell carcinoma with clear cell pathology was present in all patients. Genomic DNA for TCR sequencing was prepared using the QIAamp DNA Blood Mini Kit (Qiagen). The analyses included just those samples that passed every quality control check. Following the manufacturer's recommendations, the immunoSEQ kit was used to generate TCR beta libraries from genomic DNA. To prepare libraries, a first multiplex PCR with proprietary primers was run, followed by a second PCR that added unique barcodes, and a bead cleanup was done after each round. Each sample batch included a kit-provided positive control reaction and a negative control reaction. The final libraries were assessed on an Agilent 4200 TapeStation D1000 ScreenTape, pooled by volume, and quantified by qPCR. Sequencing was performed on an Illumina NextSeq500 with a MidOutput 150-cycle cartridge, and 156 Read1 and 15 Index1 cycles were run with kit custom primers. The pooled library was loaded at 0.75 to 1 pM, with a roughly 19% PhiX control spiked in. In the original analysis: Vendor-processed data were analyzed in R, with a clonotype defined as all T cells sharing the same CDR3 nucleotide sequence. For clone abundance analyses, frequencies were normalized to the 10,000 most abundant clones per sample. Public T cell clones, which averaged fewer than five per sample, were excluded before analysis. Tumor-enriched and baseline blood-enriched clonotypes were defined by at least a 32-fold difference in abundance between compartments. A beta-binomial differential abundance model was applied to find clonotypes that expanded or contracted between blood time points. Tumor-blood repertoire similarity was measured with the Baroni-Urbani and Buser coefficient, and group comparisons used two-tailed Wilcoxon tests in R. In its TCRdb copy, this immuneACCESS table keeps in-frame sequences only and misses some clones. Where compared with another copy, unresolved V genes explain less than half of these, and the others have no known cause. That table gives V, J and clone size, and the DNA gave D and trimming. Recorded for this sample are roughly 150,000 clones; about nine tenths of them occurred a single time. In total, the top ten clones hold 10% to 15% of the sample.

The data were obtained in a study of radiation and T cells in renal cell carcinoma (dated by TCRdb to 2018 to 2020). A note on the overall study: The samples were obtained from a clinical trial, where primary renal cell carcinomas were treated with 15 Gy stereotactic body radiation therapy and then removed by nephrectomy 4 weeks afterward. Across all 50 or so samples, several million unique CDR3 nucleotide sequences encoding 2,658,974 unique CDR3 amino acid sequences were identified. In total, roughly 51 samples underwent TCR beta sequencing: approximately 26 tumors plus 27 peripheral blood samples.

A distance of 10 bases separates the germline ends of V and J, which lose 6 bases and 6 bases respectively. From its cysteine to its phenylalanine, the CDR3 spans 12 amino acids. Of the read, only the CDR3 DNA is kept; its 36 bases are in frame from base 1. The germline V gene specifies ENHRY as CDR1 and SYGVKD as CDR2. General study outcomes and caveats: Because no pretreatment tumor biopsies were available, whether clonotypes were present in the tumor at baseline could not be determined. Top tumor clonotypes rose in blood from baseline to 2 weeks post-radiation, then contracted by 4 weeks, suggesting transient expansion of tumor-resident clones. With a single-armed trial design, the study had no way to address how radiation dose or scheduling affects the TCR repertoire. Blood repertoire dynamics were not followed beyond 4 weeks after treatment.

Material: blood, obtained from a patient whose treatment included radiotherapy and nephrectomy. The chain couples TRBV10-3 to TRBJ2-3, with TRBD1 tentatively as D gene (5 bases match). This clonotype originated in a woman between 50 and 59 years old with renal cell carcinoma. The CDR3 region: CAISQQVDTQYF. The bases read TGTGCCATCAGCCAACAGGTGGATACGCAGTATTTT.